These T cell receptor beta chains were read from a single sample in a study of T cell responses to AZD1222 COVID-19 vaccine. Assay used: immunoSEQ multiplex PCR; TCRdb lists only in-frame clones, some missing. The sample records around 200,000 clones, under 95% being singletons. Specimen: peripheral blood, collected 28 days after the second AZD1222 dose. The origin of the receptors is an adult who received the AZD1222 COVID-19 vaccine. CDR3s include the opening cysteine and the closing phenylalanine or tryptophan. D genes are given only for firm matches. Size values are once, few and many counts, or a class for expanded clones, and some rows have none.

>14|.|TRBV7-8|.|TRBJ1-1
TGTGCCAGCAGCTTAGGACAGCCGAACACTGAAGCTTTCTTT
CASSLGQPNTEAFF
>14|.|TRBV27|.|TRBJ1-2
TGTGCCAGCAGTCCAGGGATACGTAACTATGGCTACACCTTC
CASSPGIRNYGYTF
>16|.|TRBV19|once|TRBJ2-4
TGTGCCAGTAGTATAGGGGCCGGCGTAGCCAAAAACATTCAGTACTTC
CASSIGAGVAKNIQYF
>15|.|TRBV6-5|.|TRBJ1-3
TGTGCCAGCAGTTCGGTACAGGGTGCTGGAAACACCATATATTTT
CASSSVQGAGNTIYF
>16|.|TRBV6-5|.|TRBJ1-4
TGTGCCAGCAGTTACTCGATCTACGGGCCAAATGAAAAACTGTTTTTT
CASSYSIYGPNEKLFF
>14|.|TRBV3-1/TRBV3-2|.|TRBJ1-1
TGTGCCAGCAGCCAAGAAGGGGGATACACTGAAGCTTTCTTT
CASSQEGGYTEAFF
>14|TRBD2|TRBV6-5|.|TRBJ2-2
TGTGCCAGCAGCGGGGGGGCCGACACCGGGGAGCTGTTTTTT
CASSGGADTGELFF
>13|.|TRBV29-1|once|TRBJ1-1
TGCAGCGTTGAGGAGGCTATGAACACTGAAGCTTTCTTT
CSVEEAMNTEAFF
>17|.|TRBV12-5|.|TRBJ1-4
TGTGCTAGTGGTCCTCCGCCGACAGGAGGAGATAATGAAAAACTGTTTTTT
CASGPPPTGGDNEKLFF
>15|TRBD1|TRBV7-9|.|TRBJ1-2
TGTGCCAGCAGCTTAACAGGGGAAACGAGCTATGGCTACACCTTC
CASSLTGETSYGYTF
>14|.|TRBV11-3|.|TRBJ2-7
TGTGCCAGCAGCTCTAGGGGCCTCCTCTACGAGCAGTACTTC
CASSSRGLLYEQYF